This T cell receptor beta chain appears in the sequencing data of a study of blood T cell repertoires in COVID-19. Overall study context: Acute and convalescent COVID-19 samples came from the United States, Italy and Spain. The cDNA or gDNA used as material had been derived from T cells, B-cell-depleted T cells, or PBMCs.

Germline values: CDR1 SGHTA, CDR2 FQGNSA. The CDR3 extends over 15 amino acids. Losses at the gene ends were 4 bases for V and 8 bases for J; bases not matched to a gene: 8. Authors' data handling: Counts of nucleated cells, estimated from reference gene primer amplification, were obtained. Sequencing used immunoSEQ multiplex PCR; TCRdb keeps in-frame clones, though not all of them. Clone size and V and J calls were adopted from that table, with D and trimming inferred from the DNA. The table has 200,000 to 250,000 clones, over 75% seen once. This chain uses TRBV7-2 with TRBJ1-4; 9 positions match TRBD1. Material: peripheral blood. This TCR was recovered from a human donor in a cohort sampled during active COVID-19. As DNA, the CDR3 is TGTGCCAGCAGCTGGACCGGGACAGGGCGAGAAAAACTGTTTTTT. Amino acids: CASSWTGTGREKLFF.